These T cell receptor beta chains were read from a single sample in a study of blood T cell repertoires in COVID-19. Libraries were prepared by immunoSEQ multiplex PCR; TCRdb keeps only in-frame clonotypes and omits some of them. The sample has about 120,000 clones, approximately 89% seen once; the top ten hold roughly 10%. Sequencing was performed on peripheral blood. All receptors derive from a woman aged 65 to 85 with COVID-19, enrolled during active disease. Both conserved end residues are trimmed from each CDR3.

V gene	CDR3 length	J gene	CDR3 protein
TRBV19	12	TRBJ1-6	ASSINQEGSPLH
TRBV15	13	TRBJ2-1	ATSRDSAGYNEQF
TRBV19	12	TRBJ2-2	ASSSRTVLGELF
TRBV30	13	TRBJ2-2	AWSVVAGNTGELF
TRBV6-2/TRBV6-3	12	TRBJ1-1	ASSYGTYGTEAF
TRBV20-1	12	TRBJ2-5	SARAGGPGETQY
TRBV5-1	14	TRBJ2-7	ASSLGRRGLGYEQY
TRBV6-5	14	TRBJ2-7	ASSYSRGDRAYEQY
TRBV18	13	TRBJ1-6	ASSSVTVSNSPLH
TRBV11-2	12	TRBJ2-3	ASSSPAEGDTQY
TRBV5-4	14	TRBJ2-1	ASSFGTGGSLNEQF
TRBV3-1/TRBV3-2	12	TRBJ1-2	ASSPVRGLYGYT
TRBV19	12	TRBJ2-1	ASSPQGALDEQF
TRBV18	10	TRBJ2-1	ASSPLTGSGF
TRBV27	13	TRBJ1-6	ASSPGTSYNSPLH
TRBV7-2	12	TRBJ2-2	ASSLTGNTGELF
TRBV5-6	13	TRBJ2-3	ASSRSGGGTDTQY
TRBV3-1/TRBV3-2	15	TRBJ1-3	ASSQDLQDRSGNTIY